Presented here are 25 T cell receptor beta chains from one specimen sequenced in a study of T-cell memory formation after mild COVID-19. MiXCR was run by TCRdb on the 5' RACE reads, yielding one entry per CDR3 protein. The table includes roughly 500,000 distinct CDR3 sequences, roughly 22% detected once. The source material was PBMCs or a T cell subset sorted from them (not recorded which). The origin of the receptors is an adult woman who had mild COVID-19 (a few samples of this study predate the infection). Cell type and time point are not known.

This clonotype showed up just a few times. This sequence joins TRBV12-3 or TRBV12-4 and TRBJ1-1, with D perhaps matching TRBD1 (6 bases). V gave up 3 bases and J gave up 0 bases, with 20 bases separating them. The length of the CDR3 is 18 residues. Written as DNA, the CDR3 is TGTGCCAGCAGTTTCTCGAGGACAGCTGGACACATGAACACTGAAGCTTTCTTT. Translating gives CASSFSRTAGHMNTEAFF.

This rearrangement joins TRBV5-6 to TRBJ2-6; possible D gene TRBD1, 6 bases. CDR1 is SGHDT, CDR2 YYEEEE, per germline. The CDR3 contains 16 residues. The V and J ends lost 1 base and 3 bases respectively, with 11 bases between them. CDR3 DNA sequence: TGTGCCAGCAGCTTGAGTGGGGGCGGTGGGGCCAACGTCCTGACTTTC. This sequence encodes CASSLSGGGGANVLTF.

This clonotype was observed once. This rearrangement joins TRBV2 to TRBJ2-1; D might be TRBD1 (5 bases). Deletions cut 8 bases from V and 0 bases from J, with 8 bases between. Germline V gene sequence: CDR1 SNHLY, CDR2 FYNNEI. The CDR3 has 13 residues. The CDR3 sequence: CASHRSSYNEQFF. The CDR3 region has the DNA TGTGCCAGCCACAGGAGCTCCTACAATGAGCAGTTCTTC.

CDR3 sequence (DNA): TGTGCCAGCAGCAAAGATGGGCTAGCGGGAGCGGACGAGCAGTACTTC. Its translation is CASSKDGLAGADEQYF. This chain joins TRBV21-1 and TRBJ2-7; the table's D call of TRBD2 was not tested on the DNA. TRBV21-1 is designated a pseudogene. CDR3 size: 16 residues.

This clonotype came up a few times. The V call is TRBV19, the J call TRBJ1-5; D is undetermined. The CDR3 consists of 14 residues. The germline CDR1 and CDR2 sequences are LNHDA and SQIVND (reference sequence). Trimming cost V 1 base and J 2 bases, with 6 bases left between them. The CDR3 coding sequence is TGTGCCAGTAGTATAGTGCAGGGCAATCAGCCCCAGCATTTT. Translation gives CASSIVQGNQPQHF.

This clonotype has just a few counts. V usage is TRBV6-2 or TRBV6-3 and J usage is TRBJ2-7; D is unresolved. Looked up from germline, CDR1 is MNHEY and CDR2 is SVGEGT. Trimming pared 3 bases from V and 6 bases from J, leaving 12 bases between. The CDR3 covers 13 residues. CDR3 nucleotides: TGTGCCAGCAGTTATTTCCCGTCGGGCGAGCAGTACTTC. Its protein product is CASSYFPSGEQYF.

This clonotype has just a few counts. The rearrangement uses TRBV6-6 and TRBJ2-1; D remains ambiguous. The CDR3 consists of 12 residues. V was cut by 7 bases and J by 3 bases, with 7 bases left in between. Germline assignment: CDR1 MNHNY and CDR2 SVGAGI (reference sequence). CDR3 amino acids: CASNRDYNEQFF. The CDR3 nucleotides are TGTGCCAGCAACAGAGACTACAATGAGCAGTTCTTC.

Only a few counts were recorded for this clonotype. The V call is TRBV12-3 or TRBV12-4, the J call TRBJ2-6, with D possibly matching TRBD1 (5 bases). The V and J ends lost 10 bases and 4 bases respectively, with 14 bases between them. This CDR3 is 14 amino acids long. The CDR3 bases are TGTGCCACCCGTGGGGCATCAGGGGCCAACGTCCTGACTTTC. Protein sequence: CATRGASGANVLTF.

This chain joins TRBV5-1 and TRBJ2-2; no clear D gene. The germline gives CDR1 SGHRS, CDR2 YFSETQ. This CDR3 is 14 amino acids long. V lost 3 bases and J lost 8, with 14 bases in between. The CDR3 reads CASSWEGLAGELFF. The CDR3 DNA follows: TGCGCCAGCAGCTGGGAAGGTTTGGCAGGGGAGCTGTTTTTT. Together with reference TRBV5-1 and TRBJ2-2, the CDR3 gives the full variable domain: KAGVTQTPRYLIKTRGQQVTLSCSPISGHRSVSWYQQTPGQGLQFLFEYFSETQRNKGNFPGRFSGRQFSNSRSEMNVSTLELGDSALYLCASSWEGLAGELFFGEGSRLTVL.

This rearrangement joins TRBV24-1 to TRBJ2-1, with a weak D call TRBD1 (7 bases). The CDR3 spans 16 residues. Germline CDR1 is KGHDR and CDR2 is SFDVKD. The V end lost 5 bases, the J end lost 3 bases, and 16 bases lay between the germline ends. The CDR3 nucleotides read TGTGCCACCAGTGGGAGACAGGGAGGACACTACAATGAGCAGTTCTTC. Encoded protein: CATSGRQGGHYNEQFF.

The V gene is TRBV6-5, the J gene TRBJ1-2; 9 bases line up with TRBD1. The CDR3 loop spans 14 amino acids. V dropped 2 bases and J dropped 8; count of bases not matched to a gene: 6. Germline V gives CDR1 MNHEY, CDR2 SVGAGI. CDR3: CASSYPGQGSGYTF. CDR3 bases: TGTGCCAGCAGTTACCCGGGACAGGGATCCGGCTACACCTTC.

This chain links TRBV29-1 with TRBJ2-1; possibly TRBD1 for D (5 bases). The CDR3 loop spans 13 amino acids. Germline CDR1 reads SQVTM; CDR2 reads ANQGSEA. V lost 6 bases to trimming and J lost 0 bases, with 9 bases between them. The CDR3 here is CSVQGLSYNEQFF. The CDR3 DNA follows: TGCAGCGTGCAGGGCCTCTCCTACAATGAGCAGTTCTTC.

This clonotype was counted only a few times. V gene TRBV18 combines with J gene TRBJ2-7; 7 positions match TRBD1. This CDR3 is built from 14 residues. CDR1 is KGHSH, CDR2 LQKENI, per germline. J gave up 0 bases and V 5 bases, and 4 bases lay outside the gene matches. This CDR3 reads CASSKDRYSYEQYF. Written as DNA, the CDR3 is TGTGCCAGCTCAAAGGACAGGTACTCCTACGAGCAGTACTTC.

This chain joins TRBV12-3 or TRBV12-4 and TRBJ2-1, with D perhaps TRBD1 (6 bases). V gave up 3 bases and J gave up 9 bases, with 18 bases separating them. This CDR3 is 15 amino acids long. CDR3 DNA: TGTGCCAGCAGTTTTACAGGGTGGAAGTGGGCTGAGCAGTTCTTC. It encodes CASSFTGWKWAEQFF.

There are a few counts of this clonotype. The CDR3 loop is CASTRREGGTEAFF. CDR3 DNA sequence: TGTGCCAGCACCAGGAGGGAGGGAGGCACTGAAGCTTTCTTT. V is TRBV7-2 and J is TRBJ1-1; the D is unclear. CDR3 length: 14 residues. The germline V and J ends were trimmed by 7 bases and 4 bases, with 16 bases remaining between them. Germline loops: CDR1 SGHTA, CDR2 FQGNSA.

A remark on this clonotype: One end of the junction is discordant with germline, which a read error may explain. The gene calls are TRBV10-3 and TRBJ2-3; D unresolved. Germline lookup yields CDR1 ENHRY and CDR2 SYGVKD. The length of the CDR3 is 14 residues. The CDR3 DNA reads TGTGCCATCAGTGAGGACGGCGCGCCAGGTCTCTGGTATTTC. This codes for CAISEDGAPGLWYF.

This clonotype occurred a few times. This chain connects TRBV7-8 to TRBJ2-3, with unresolved D. Germline loops: CDR1 SGHVS, CDR2 FQNEAQ. The CDR3 runs 16 residues. Trimming took off 4 bases at V and 0 bases at J, with 14 bases between the two ends. CDR3 in DNA: TGTGCCAGCAGCTCCCCGACTCATACTAGCACAGATACGCAGTATTTT. This codes for CASSSPTHTSTDTQYF.

This clonotype was found a few times. The chain employs TRBV20-1 and TRBJ2-1; TRBD1 agrees at 9 bases. This CDR3 comprises 12 residues. V trimming: 4 bases; J trimming: 7 bases; junction bases outside the gene matches: 2. Germline loops: CDR1 DFQATT, CDR2 SNEGSKA (reference sequence). In DNA, the CDR3 is TGCAGTGCTAAGGACAGGGGTAATGAGCAGTTCTTC. This translates into CSAKDRGNEQFF.

This chain connects TRBV20-1 to TRBJ2-1; perhaps TRBD2 as D (5 bases). This CDR3 is built from 17 residues. V was trimmed by 4 bases and J by 0 bases, leaving 19 bases between them. From germline, CDR1 is DFQATT and CDR2 SNEGSKA (reference sequence). The CDR3 nucleotides are TGCAGTGCTAACGGCGAGCTAGCTCCTAGCTCCTACAATGAGCAGTTCTTC. Translating it yields CSANGELAPSSYNEQFF.

This clonotype was recorded a few times. The rearrangement links TRBV14 to TRBJ2-6, with 12 bases aligning to TRBD1. Germline CDR1 SGHDN, CDR2 FVKESK. V shed 10 bases, J shed 2 bases, and the junction held 12 bases outside the gene matches. The CDR3 is 18 amino acids. This CDR3 is CATYRDRGQVAGANVLTF. DNA for the CDR3: TGTGCCACTTACCGGGACAGGGGGCAGGTAGCTGGGGCCAACGTCCTGACTTTC.

The chain employs TRBV12-3 or TRBV12-4 and TRBJ2-5; TRBD1 aligns across 7 bases. CDR3 length: 15 amino acids. V lost 3 bases to trimming and J lost 1 base; unmatched junction nucleotides: 5. The DNA of the CDR3 is TGTGCCAGCAGTTTTGGGGGACAGCTCCAAGAGACCCAGTACTTC. Amino acids: CASSFGGQLQETQYF.

This clonotype was detected a few times. The V and J genes are TRBV7-9 and TRBJ2-1; D not certain. The CDR3 consists of 14 residues. Trimming stripped 3 bases from V and 8 bases from J, with 14 bases between. CDR1 and CDR2 (germline): SEHNR, FQNEAQ (reference sequence). The CDR3, as DNA: TGTGCCAGCAGCTTGGGTTCGCTGGCGGATGAGCAGTTCTTC. It codes for CASSLGSLADEQFF. The full variable domain, its missing parts supplied by reference TRBV7-9 and TRBJ2-1, is DTGVSQNPRHKITKRGQNVTFRCDPISEHNRLYWYRQTLGQGPEFLTYFQNEAQLEKSRLLSDRFSAERPKGSFSTLEIQRTEQGDSAMYLCASSLGSLADEQFFGPGTRLTVL.

This clonotype occurred a few times. This chain links TRBV29-1 with TRBJ2-2, with 10 bases that match TRBD1. Trimming at V came to 7 bases and at J to 6 bases, leaving 8 bases not matched to a gene. Germline-derived CDR1 and CDR2 are SQVTM and ANQGSEA. The CDR3 loop spans 14 amino acids. CDR3 DNA: TGCAGCGGGGGGGACAGGGGTTCTGCCGGGGAGCTGTTTTTT. Protein sequence: CSGGDRGSAGELFF.

V and J are TRBV24-1 and TRBJ1-2; D gene unclear. V dropped 10 bases and J dropped 5 bases, with 19 bases sitting between them. Germline loops: CDR1 KGHDR, CDR2 SFDVKD. This CDR3 has 14 residues. The CDR3 region is CATLRTSGPYGYTF. For the CDR3, the DNA is TGTGCCACTTTAAGGACCAGCGGGCCTTATGGCTACACCTTC.

The rearrangement joins TRBV6-5 to TRBJ2-6; D uncertain. The germline V gene encodes CDR1 MNHEY and CDR2 SVGAGI. V was trimmed by 10 bases and J by 0 bases, leaving 4 bases between them. This CDR3 has 12 amino acids. The CDR3 bases are TGTGCCACCCACTCTGGGGCCAACGTCCTGACTTTC. It translates to CATHSGANVLTF.